Listed below are T cell receptor beta chains from one sample, sequenced in a study of blood T cell repertoires in COVID-19. Method: immunoSEQ multiplex PCR; TCRdb's copy keeps in-frame clones and lacks some. The table shows about 76,000 clones, with 80% to 85% occurring only once. The sequencing input was peripheral blood. The receptors were gathered from a human donor in a cohort sampled during active COVID-19. The CDR3 runs from the conserved cysteine through the conserved F or W. Fields, in order: clone size, D gene, J gene, V gene, CDR3 DNA, CDR3 protein. The D gene is left open where the match is weak. The size field is filled for only some rows; it gives once, few, many or a size class.

>NA|TRBD1|TRBJ2-2|TRBV11-2
TGTGCCAGCAGCTTAGACTACGACAGGGCGAACACCGGGGAGCTGTTTTTT
CASSLDYDRANTGELFF
>NA|TRBD1|TRBJ1-2|TRBV5-6
TGTGCCAGCAGCCCCGGTGGGCCAGGGGGTGGCTACACCTTC
CASSPGGPGGGYTF
>few|NA|TRBJ2-5|TRBV11-1
TGTGCCAGCAGCTACCGGACCGTAAGGGGTCTAGAGACCCAGTACTTC
CASSYRTVRGLETQYF
>NA|NA|TRBJ1-1|TRBV12-3/TRBV12-4
TGTGCCACCGATTTAGGGGTCGGCACTGAAGCTTTCTTT
CATDLGVGTEAFF
>NA|NA|TRBJ2-7|TRBV12-3/TRBV12-4
TGTGCCAGCAGACGGACAGAGACAGCCGAGCAGTACTTC
CASRRTETAEQYF
>NA|TRBD1|TRBJ1-2|TRBV2
TGTGCCAGCAGTCCTGACAGGGTGAACTATGGCTACACCTTC
CASSPDRVNYGYTF
>NA|TRBD1|TRBJ1-6|TRBV30
TGTGCCTGGAGTGTACACAGGGGCAATTCACCCCTCCACTTT
CAWSVHRGNSPLHF
>NA|NA|TRBJ2-2|TRBV3-1/TRBV3-2
TGTGCCAGCAGGCCTCAGGGGATCCATAACACCGGGGAGCTGTTTTTT
CASRPQGIHNTGELFF
>NA|NA|TRBJ1-1|TRBV18
TGTGCCAGCTCCTTACAGGGGAACACTGAAGCTTTCTTT
CASSLQGNTEAFF
>NA|NA|TRBJ2-2|TRBV3-1/TRBV3-2
TGTGCCAGCAGCCATCAAACCGGGGAGCTGTTTTTT
CASSHQTGELFF
>NA|TRBD1|TRBJ2-5|TRBV4-2
TGTGCCAGCAGCCAAGATGGGGACAGGGGGCCAGAGACCCAGTACTTC
CASSQDGDRGPETQYF
>NA|NA|TRBJ2-7|TRBV6-6
TGTGCCAGCAACCCGGGACTTGGCTCCTACGAGCAGTACTTC
CASNPGLGSYEQYF
>NA|NA|TRBJ1-2|TRBV3-1/TRBV3-2
TGTGCCAGCAGCCAAGATGGACACAGACCCTATGGCTACACCTTC
CASSQDGHRPYGYTF
>NA|NA|TRBJ1-5|TRBV3-1/TRBV3-2
TGTGCCAGCAGCCGAGATAGTATGCCCAATCAGCCCCAGCATTTT
CASSRDSMPNQPQHF
>NA|TRBD1|TRBJ1-1|TRBV15
TGTGCCACCAGCAGAGACCCGGACAGGTTTAACACTGAAGCTTTCTTT
CATSRDPDRFNTEAFF
>NA|NA|TRBJ1-1|TRBV6-5
TGTGCCAGCATCGGACATGCGAACACTGAAGCTTTCTTT
CASIGHANTEAFF
>NA|NA|TRBJ2-7|TRBV30
TGTGCCTGGGAACAGGGCTCCTACGAGCAGTACTTC
CAWEQGSYEQYF
>NA|TRBD1|TRBJ2-7|TRBV30
TGTGCCTGGAGTTACGACAGGGCTAGCGAGCAGTACTTC
CAWSYDRASEQYF
>NA|TRBD1|TRBJ1-2|TRBV19
TGTGCCAGTAGTCCTCGGACAGGCGACTATGGCTACACCTTC
CASSPRTGDYGYTF
>NA|NA|TRBJ2-2|TRBV10-1
TGCGCCAGCAGTGATCACAGGCTGAACACCGGGGAGCTGTTTTTT
CASSDHRLNTGELFF
>NA|TRBD1|TRBJ2-7|TRBV4-2
TGTGCCAGTTCTCCGGGACAGGCTTCTAATAAGCAGTACTTC
CASSPGQASNKQYF
>NA|TRBD1|TRBJ1-6|TRBV11-2
TGTGCCAGCAGCCGACAGGGTTTCCTGCCGAACTATAATTCACCCCTCCACTTT
CASSRQGFLPNYNSPLHF
>NA|TRBD1|TRBJ2-1|TRBV6-5
TGTGCCAGCAGTTCCGGGACAGGGGGACACAATGAGCAGTTCTTC
CASSSGTGGHNEQFF
>NA|NA|TRBJ1-6|TRBV13
TGTGCCAGCAGCCGCTCTCCCCTGCAGGGCATGCCCCTCCACTTT
CASSRSPLQGMPLHF
>NA|NA|TRBJ2-1|TRBV4-1
TGCGCCAGCAGCCAAGGCAGTAATGAGCAGTTCTTC
CASSQGSNEQFF
>NA|NA|TRBJ1-1|TRBV12-5
TGTGCTAGTGCCATGCGGGACACTGAAGCTTTCTTT
CASAMRDTEAFF
>few|NA|TRBJ2-7|TRBV18
TGTGCCAGCTCACCAGGGGCCGACGAGCAGTACTTC
CASSPGADEQYF
>NA|NA|TRBJ1-2|TRBV25-1
TGTGCCAGCAGTGATCCCGGGACAACCTCTAACTATGGCTACACCTTC
CASSDPGTTSNYGYTF
>NA|NA|TRBJ1-5|TRBV11-2
TGTGCCAGCAGCTTAGGGCAACCAAATCAGCCCCAGCATTTT
CASSLGQPNQPQHF
>NA|TRBD1|TRBJ1-2|TRBV7-2
TGTGCCAGCACCCTCAGGGGGGAAACCTATGGCTACACCTTC
CASTLRGETYGYTF
>few|TRBD2|TRBJ2-3|TRBV5-1
TGCGCCAGCAGCTTCCGGACTAGCGAAGATACGCAGTATTTT
CASSFRTSEDTQYF
>NA|TRBD1|TRBJ1-6|TRBV4-1
TGCGCCAGCGAAAGGGGACAGGGGGCAAATTCACCCCTCCACTTT
CASERGQGANSPLHF